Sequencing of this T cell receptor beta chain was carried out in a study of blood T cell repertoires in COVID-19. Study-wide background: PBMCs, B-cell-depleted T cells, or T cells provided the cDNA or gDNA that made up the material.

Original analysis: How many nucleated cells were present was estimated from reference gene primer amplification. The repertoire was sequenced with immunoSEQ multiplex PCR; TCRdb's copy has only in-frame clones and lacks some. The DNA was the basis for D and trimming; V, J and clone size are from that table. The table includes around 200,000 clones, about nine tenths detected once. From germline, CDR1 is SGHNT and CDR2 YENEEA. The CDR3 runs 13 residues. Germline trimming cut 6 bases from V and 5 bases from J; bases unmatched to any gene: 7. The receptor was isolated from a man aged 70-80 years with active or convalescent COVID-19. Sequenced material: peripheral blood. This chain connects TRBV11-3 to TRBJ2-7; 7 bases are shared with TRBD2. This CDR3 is CASSYGGWNEQYF. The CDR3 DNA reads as TGTGCCAGCAGTTACGGGGGGTGGAACGAGCAGTACTTC. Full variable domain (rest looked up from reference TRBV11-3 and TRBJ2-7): EAGVVQSPRYKIIEKKQPVAFWCNPISGHNTLYWYLQNLGQGPELLIRYENEEAVDDSQLPKDRFSAERLKGVDSTLKIQPAELGDSAVYLCASSYGGWNEQYFGPGTRLTVT.